What follows are 24 T cell receptor beta chains derived from one specimen sequenced in a study of blood T cell repertoires in COVID-19. Here immunoSEQ multiplex PCR was the method, and the copy in TCRdb shows in-frame clones only, minus some. This sample yields about 330,000 clones, of which roughly 90% are seen a single time; approximately 4% belongs to the top ten. Specimen: peripheral blood. All receptors come from a woman between 50 and 59 years old with active or convalescent COVID-19.

This clone appeared once. The rearrangement links TRBV7-9 to TRBJ1-2; possibly TRBD1 for D (5 bases). Looked up from germline, CDR1 is SEHNR and CDR2 is FQNEAQ (reference sequence). The CDR3 length is 14 residues. Deletions cut 5 bases from V and 4 bases from J, with 14 bases between. CDR3 residues: CASSQTQGGYGYTF. CDR3 nucleotide sequence: TGTGCCAGCAGCCAGACCCAGGGAGGCTATGGCTACACCTTC.

In its sample, this clone was seen a few times. The chain combines TRBV9 with TRBJ1-2, with 7 bases matching TRBD1. Germline loops: CDR1 SGDLS, CDR2 YYNGEE. The CDR3 is 12 amino acids. The trim removed 3 bases at V and 7 bases at J, leaving 3 bases unmatched. The CDR3 spells CASSADRAGYTF. Written as DNA, the CDR3 is TGTGCCAGCAGCGCCGACAGGGCTGGCTACACCTTC. Combining the CDR3 with reference TRBV9 and TRBJ1-2 gives the whole variable domain DSGVTQTPKHLITATGQRVTLRCSPRSGDLSVYWYQQSLDQGLQFLIQYYNGEERAKGNILERFSAQQFPDLHSELNLSSLELGDSALYFCASSADRAGYTFGSGTRLTVV.

This sequence joins TRBV15 and TRBJ1-1; 7 nucleotides agree with TRBD1. CDR1 and CDR2 (germline): LNHNV, YYDKDF (reference sequence). This CDR3 has 14 amino acids. The V and J ends lost 6 bases and 1 base, in that order; junction bases with no gene match: 5. This chain's CDR3 is CATSSGGENTEAFF. The CDR3 DNA reads TGTGCCACCAGTTCAGGGGGAGAGAACACTGAAGCTTTCTTT.

The V and J genes are TRBV27 and TRBJ1-2; the D is unclear. Trimming left V 2 bases short and J 4 bases short, with 8 bases between. The CDR3 consists of 13 residues. Germline values: CDR1 MNHEY, CDR2 SMNVEV (reference sequence). The CDR3 DNA follows: TGTGCCAGCAGTTTAGCGGGGAGCTATGGCTACACCTTC. It translates to CASSLAGSYGYTF.

The chain has TRBV5-1 and TRBJ1-3; D is perhaps TRBD1 (6 bases). The CDR3 is 15 residues long. V dropped 2 bases and J dropped 1 base, with 10 bases sitting between them. Looked up from germline, CDR1 is SGHRS and CDR2 is YFSETQ. CDR3 protein: CASSLGQSSGNTIYF. Written as DNA, the CDR3 is TGCGCCAGCAGCTTAGGACAGTCTTCTGGAAACACCATATATTTT.

V is TRBV15 and J is TRBJ1-5, with D unclear. Trimming stripped 0 bases from V and 0 bases from J, with 18 bases between. The germline V gene encodes CDR1 LNHNV and CDR2 YYDKDF (reference sequence). The CDR3 has 19 amino acids. In DNA form, the CDR3 reads TGTGCCACCAGCAGAGATCCCGGAGGTTGGAGGGCTAGCAATCAGCCCCAGCATTTT. As protein: CATSRDPGGWRASNQPQHF.

This clone was counted a single time. CDR3 amino acids: CASSWENLAPLHF. For the CDR3, the DNA is TGTGCCAGCAGTTGGGAGAATTTAGCACCCCTCCACTTT. The V gene is TRBV12-3 or TRBV12-4, the J gene TRBJ1-6; the D is unclear. The germline V and J ends were trimmed by 4 bases and 11 bases, with 12 bases remaining between them. CDR3 length: 13 amino acids.

The chain employs TRBV19 and TRBJ1-5; D is ambiguous. Between the trimmed V and J ends, which lost 5 bases and 7 bases, there was a span of 6 bases. This CDR3 has 11 amino acids. Per germline, CDR1 LNHDA and CDR2 SQIVND (reference sequence). The CDR3 DNA sequence: TGTGCCAGTAGTGGTGGCCAGCCCCAGCATTTT. Protein sequence: CASSGGQPQHF.

This sequence joins TRBV27 and TRBJ2-6; D not resolved. V was shortened by 2 bases and J by 4 bases, with 9 bases between the two germline ends. This CDR3 comprises 15 residues. CDR1 MNHEY and CDR2 SMNVEV come from the germline V gene (reference sequence). CDR3 nucleotide sequence: TGTGCCAGCAGTTTAGTGGCGGCGGGGGCCAACGTCCTGACTTTC. Amino acids: CASSLVAAGANVLTF.

This clone was observed a single time. This chain links TRBV28 with TRBJ1-1; D not certain. The germline gives CDR1 MDHEN, CDR2 SYDVKM. This CDR3 spans 13 amino acids. V was clipped by 6 bases and J by 5 bases, with 13 bases between them. DNA for the CDR3: TGTGCCAGCAGCGGCAGCCTACAGACTGAAGCTTTCTTT. Amino acid sequence: CASSGSLQTEAFF.

This clone was observed a single time. The CDR3 is CAWRSYTGELFF. CDR3 in DNA: TGTGCCTGGAGGTCCTACACCGGGGAGCTGTTTTTT. V usage is TRBV30 and J usage is TRBJ2-2; D ambiguous. The CDR3 is 12 amino acids. In germline, CDR1 is GTSNPN, CDR2 SVGIG (reference sequence). With 3 bases removed from V and 3 bases from J, the gap between germline ends came to 5 bases.

The chain has TRBV25-1 and TRBJ2-1, with 10 bases lining up with TRBD1. Per the germline V gene, CDR1 is MGHDK and CDR2 is SYGVNS. V dropped 4 bases and J dropped 4; count of bases not matched to a gene: 4. The CDR3 has 15 amino acids. CDR3 residues: CASSAGQGMYNEQFF. The CDR3 DNA sequence: TGTGCCAGCAGTGCGGGACAGGGGATGTACAATGAGCAGTTCTTC.

The chain uses TRBV5-1 and TRBJ2-5, with D tentatively TRBD1 (5 bases). The V gene's germline CDR1 is SGHRS and CDR2 YFSETQ. The length of the CDR3 is 16 residues. V gave up 0 bases and J gave up 0 bases, with 12 bases separating them. The CDR3 here is CASSLAVRVNQETQYF. In DNA, the CDR3 is TGCGCCAGCAGCTTGGCAGTCAGGGTCAACCAAGAGACCCAGTACTTC.

This chain links TRBV28 with TRBJ2-1, with TRBD1 as a possible D gene (5 bases). Germline assignment: CDR1 MDHEN and CDR2 SYDVKM. The ends were cut back, 7 bases at V and 7 bases at J, with 20 bases in the middle. CDR3 length: 15 amino acids. The CDR3 region has the DNA TGTGCCAGCACTAGTACAGGAGCAGCTAGAAATGAGCAGTTCTTC. This sequence encodes CASTSTGAARNEQFF.

The rearrangement joins TRBV28 to TRBJ2-3, with D perhaps TRBD2 (5 bases). From germline, CDR1 is MDHEN and CDR2 SYDVKM. The CDR3 is 13 residues long. Trimming took off 3 bases at V and 3 bases at J, with 7 bases between the two ends. The CDR3 sequence is CASSFRGTDTQYF. The CDR3 nucleotides are TGTGCCAGCAGTTTCCGGGGAACAGATACGCAGTATTTT.

The genes are TRBV21-1 and TRBJ1-2; the table's D call of TRBD1 was not tested on the DNA. TRBV21-1 is annotated as a pseudogene. The CDR3 is made up of 15 amino acids. CDR3 DNA sequence: TGTGCCAGCGGCCCCTCAGGGGGCCACGGTGATGGCTACACCTTC. Translated: CASGPSGGHGDGYTF.

The V and J genes are TRBV28 and TRBJ1-2, with D unresolved. The germline V and J ends were trimmed by 6 bases and 3 bases, with 11 bases remaining between them. Germline V CDR1 and CDR2: MDHEN, SYDVKM. This CDR3 is built from 13 residues. The CDR3 spells CASRKSVYYGYTF. The CDR3 bases are TGTGCCAGCAGGAAATCGGTCTACTATGGCTACACCTTC.

The chain uses TRBV29-1 and TRBJ1-1; D not certain. Germline V gene lookup returns CDR1 SQVTM and CDR2 ANQGSEA. V lost 3 bases to trimming and J lost 5 bases, with 10 bases between them. This CDR3 contains 12 residues. The CDR3 DNA reads as TGCAGCGTTGATCCAACGGGGACTGAAGCTTTCTTT. Protein: CSVDPTGTEAFF.

This chain connects TRBV24-1 to TRBJ1-2; no clear D gene. Germline CDR1 reads KGHDR; CDR2 reads SFDVKD. The CDR3 contains 14 residues. V was pared by 3 bases and J by 1 base, with 8 bases between. In nucleotides, the CDR3 is TGTGCCACCAGTGATCCAAGCGTTAACTATGGCTACACCTTC. Translated: CATSDPSVNYGYTF.

This clone was seen a single time. The V call is TRBV6-5, the J call TRBJ1-4; no clear D gene. V dropped 9 bases and J dropped 4 bases, with 12 bases sitting between them. Germline CDR1 is MNHEY and CDR2 is SVGAGI. CDR3 size: 13 residues. For the CDR3, the DNA is TGTGCCAGTGGGAGACGCGGTAATGAAAAACTGTTTTTT. It encodes CASGRRGNEKLFF.

The V call is TRBV27, the J call TRBJ1-5; 11 positions agree with TRBD1. The CDR3 totals 16 residues. J was trimmed by 2 bases and V by 3 bases; bases with no gene match: 3. The germline CDR1 and CDR2 sequences are MNHEY and SMNVEV (reference sequence). Written as DNA, the CDR3 is TGTGCCAGCAGTTTGGCGGGACAGGGGGGCAATCAGCCCCAGCATTTT. It specifies CASSLAGQGGNQPQHF.

The V and J genes are TRBV9 and TRBJ1-2; weak D call: TRBD1 (6 bases). V shed 3 bases and J shed 3 bases, with 12 bases lying between them. The CDR3 runs 14 residues. The V gene's germline CDR1 is SGDLS and CDR2 YYNGEE. CDR3 sequence: CASSANQGYYGYTF. The CDR3 DNA reads TGTGCCAGCAGCGCTAATCAGGGGTACTATGGCTACACCTTC.

This clone appeared once. The J gene is TRBJ2-1, the V gene TRBV3-1 (or the pseudogene TRBV3-2), with D tentatively TRBD2 (5 bases). Germline V gene data show CDR1 as LGHDT and CDR2 as YNNKEL (reference sequence). V was pared by 4 bases and J by 4 bases, with 11 bases between. This CDR3 region has 14 residues. As DNA, the CDR3 is TGTGCCAGCAGCCGAGGGTCGTCTTACAATGAGCAGTTCTTC. This translates into CASSRGSSYNEQFF.

The chain couples TRBV6-5 to TRBJ2-5; TRBD1 matches 7 bases. Per germline, CDR1 MNHEY and CDR2 SVGAGI. V trimming: 5 bases; J trimming: 5 bases; junction bases outside the gene matches: 5. This CDR3 contains 13 residues. The CDR3 region is CASSRDSAETQYF. In DNA, the CDR3 is TGTGCCAGCAGTCGGGACAGTGCGGAGACCCAGTACTTC.